The clone carrying this T cell receptor beta chain was found many times. What it binds is not known. The record originates from a study of identical twins. The ends were cut back, 0 bases at V and 0 bases at J, with 8 bases in the middle. The V gene's germline CDR1 is SEHNR and CDR2 FQNEAQ (reference sequence). This CDR3 region has 15 residues. TCRdb redid the calling of the 5' RACE reads with MiXCR, one entry per CDR3 protein. The table includes some 630,000 distinct CDR3 sequences, 7.1% detected once. Whole-study findings and limits: Cord blood beta clonotypes that were abundant carried fewer insertions, and memory repertoires showed no such trend. The study reached conclusions through statistical analysis that was cross-sectional, not following the same donors. Twin pairs' shared out-of-frame alpha sequences were enriched in low generation probability.

Separately, the same data were catalogued under a study of yellow fever vaccine responses in identical twins.

The gene calls are TRBV7-9 and TRBJ1-2, with D tentatively TRBD1 (5 bases). The sequence was obtained from a woman aged 18-35 years in good health. The source material was PBMCs. The CDR3 loop is CASSLASGSNYGYTF. DNA for the CDR3: TGTGCCAGCAGCTTAGCCTCAGGGTCTAACTATGGCTACACCTTC.